The present entry profiles one TCR beta chain with its context. As yet, its antigen is unknown. TCRdb keeps only in-frame clones here, not all; method: immunoSEQ multiplex PCR. The sample records approximately 1,600 clones, roughly 21% being singletons. V shed 3 bases and J 5 bases; nucleotides not matched to a gene: 3. There are 13 residues in the CDR3. The sample belongs to a study of T cells in localized non-small cell lung cancer. Study results and limitations: Exceeding tumor, uninvolved adjacent lung had the highest T cell clonality. Greater T cell density in blood accompanied longer overall survival. In adjacent lung, a median roughly 60 of the top 100 tumor clones were found.

This TCR was sampled from a woman between 40 and 69 years old with stage III squamous cell lung carcinoma. The J gene is TRBJ1-2, the V gene TRBV23-1; 7 bases are shared with TRBD1. TRBV23-1 counts as an open reading frame of uncertain function. The sequencing here drew on normal lung tissue next to the tumor, taken before any cancer treatment. The CDR3 bases are TGCGCCAGCAGTCATGACAGGGTATATGGCTACACCTTC. Translation gives CASSHDRVYGYTF.